Presented here are 23 T cell receptor beta chains from one specimen sequenced in a study of regulatory T cells in long-lasting Graves disease. Time point in this sample: newly diagnosed GD, antithyroid drugs for less than 3 months. PBMC-derived RNA was used for the TCR library. iRepertoire HTBI primers and Arm-PCR of CDR3 regions built TCR beta libraries. TCRdb recomputed calls from the multiplex PCR reads with MiXCR, one row per CDR3 protein. The sample consists of fewer than 450,000 distinct CDR3 sequences, approximately 16% of them appearing once. A further study also used this sample, focusing on T cells in Graves' hyperthyroidism and ophthalmopathy.

The source material was peripheral blood mononuclear cells (PBMCs), sampled at new diagnosis, from a patient treated with antithyroid drugs. The receptor set was obtained from a woman in her forties with Graves disease.

This clonotype came up many times. The rearrangement uses TRBV5-5 and TRBJ2-1, with a possible D match to TRBD1 (5 bases). V lost 1 base and J lost 0, with 8 bases in between. Germline V gene data show CDR1 as SGHKS and CDR2 as YYEKEE (reference sequence). The CDR3 loop spans 15 amino acids. The CDR3 protein is CASSLWQGSYNEQFF. CDR3 in DNA: TGTGCCAGCAGCTTGTGGCAGGGCTCCTACAATGAGCAGTTCTTC.

Ten or more counts support this clonotype. The chain is built from TRBV3-1 and TRBJ2-5; 7 positions agree with TRBD2. After removal of 4 bases from V and 0 bases from J, the junction contained 2 bases not matched to a gene. Germline CDR1 reads LGHDT; CDR2 reads YNNKEL (reference sequence). The CDR3 has 14 amino acids. The CDR3 DNA is TGTGCCAGCAGCCCTAGCGGAAACCAAGAGACCCAGTACTTC. This encodes CASSPSGNQETQYF.

This clonotype occurred once. The chain links TRBV28 to TRBJ2-3; 13 nucleotides match TRBD2. V lost 8 bases, J lost 0 bases, and 11 bases stayed unmatched. This CDR3 has 18 amino acids. Germline V gene lookup returns CDR1 MDHEN and CDR2 SYDVKM. CDR3 DNA: TGTGCCAGCGTAGGGGGGACTAGCGGGATCCCTAGCACAGATACGCAGTATTTT. This gives the protein CASVGGTSGIPSTDTQYF.

V is TRBV28 and J is TRBJ2-3; 12 bases align to TRBD2. V was clipped by 7 bases and J by 0 bases; unmatched bases: 14. The CDR3 is 19 residues long. In germline, CDR1 is MDHEN, CDR2 SYDVKM. The CDR3 here is CASTIEWTSGIPSTDTQYF. Here the CDR3 DNA reads TGTGCCAGCACCATAGAATGGACTAGCGGGATCCCTAGCACAGATACGCAGTATTTT.

Many counts were recorded for this clonotype. This chain links TRBV15 with TRBJ2-1; 10 positions agree with TRBD2. This CDR3 has 14 residues. In germline, CDR1 is LNHNV, CDR2 YYDKDF (reference sequence). V gave up 1 base and J gave up 8 bases; unmatched junction bases: 2. CDR3: CATSRGAGGDEQFF. DNA for the CDR3: TGTGCCACCAGCAGAGGAGCGGGAGGGGATGAGCAGTTCTTC.

This clonotype was seen repeatedly, ten times or more. The chain employs TRBV10-2 and TRBJ2-5; D unresolved. Trimming removed 8 bases at V and 2 bases at J, with 24 bases between. The CDR3 sequence is 17 residues long. CDR1 is WSHSY and CDR2 is SAAADI in the germline V gene. The CDR3, as DNA: TGCGCCAGCTCTCCGGGCTCGTGGAGTCCCCCACAAGAGACCCAGTACTTC. It encodes CASSPGSWSPPQETQYF.

This clonotype was recorded many times. The chain is built from TRBV7-2 and TRBJ1-4; 7 nucleotides agree with TRBD1. V lost 4 bases, J lost 4 bases, and 3 bases stayed unmatched. The CDR3 covers 14 residues. CDR1 is SGHTA and CDR2 is FQGNSA in the germline V gene. The CDR3 protein is CASSSRDSNEKLFF. DNA for the CDR3: TGTGCCAGCAGCTCGAGGGACAGTAATGAAAAACTGTTTTTT.

This clonotype appeared many times. The chain carries TRBV28 and TRBJ1-5, with D maybe TRBD1 (5 bases). The CDR3 extends over 14 amino acids. Germline CDR1 reads MDHEN; CDR2 reads SYDVKM. V was trimmed by 2 bases and J by 2 bases, leaving 7 bases between them. CDR3 in amino acids: CASSLRGGNQPQHF. The CDR3 DNA sequence: TGTGCCAGCAGTTTAAGGGGTGGCAATCAGCCCCAGCATTTT.

This clonotype was counted ten times or more. The chain uses TRBV28 and TRBJ2-7; a possible D gene is TRBD1 (5 bases). Trimming removed 2 bases at V and 6 bases at J, with 14 bases between. Looked up from germline, CDR1 is MDHEN and CDR2 is SYDVKM. The CDR3 consists of 14 residues. The CDR3 DNA reads as TGTGCCAGCAGTTTAGGGCAGGGATGGAGCGAGCAGTACTTC. As protein: CASSLGQGWSEQYF.

V usage is TRBV10-2 and J usage is TRBJ1-2; D remains ambiguous. The CDR3 is 15 amino acids. Between the trimmed V and J ends, which lost 3 bases and 1 base, there was a span of 12 bases. CDR1 and CDR2 from the germline V gene are WSHSY and SAAADI. The CDR3 spells CASSDRTSLNYGYTF. For the CDR3, the DNA is TGCGCCAGCAGTGATCGCACCTCACTTAACTATGGCTACACCTTC.

The chain recombines TRBV12-3 or TRBV12-4 with TRBJ2-1, with D possibly TRBD1 on 5 matching bases. V dropped 2 bases and J dropped 6 bases, with 11 bases sitting between them. This CDR3 has 14 residues. The CDR3 sequence is CASSLSRRANEQFF. The CDR3 DNA sequence: TGTGCCAGCAGTTTAAGTCGCAGGGCCAATGAGCAGTTCTTC.

A few counts support this clonotype. This may come from a read error, since a much larger clone is one base off. The chain carries TRBV24-1 and TRBJ2-7; D is unresolved. The CDR3 runs 15 residues. V shed 3 bases and J shed 2 bases, with 13 bases lying between them. The germline CDR1 and CDR2 sequences are KGHDR and SFDVKD. CDR3 region: CATSDPTRSPYEQYF. The CDR3 DNA follows: TGTGCCACCAGTGATCCGACGAGGAGCCCCTACGAGCAGTACTTC.

The CDR3, as DNA: TGTGCCAGCAGCGTACAAGGGAGGGGGAATGAGCAGTTCTTC. This gives the protein CASSVQGRGNEQFF. The chain carries TRBV9 and TRBJ2-1; maybe TRBD2 (7 bases). Trimming took off 1 base at V and 7 bases at J, with 12 bases between the two ends. Germline-derived CDR1 and CDR2 are SGDLS and YYNGEE. The CDR3 consists of 14 residues.

In its sample, this clonotype was seen many times. The genes are TRBV27 and TRBJ2-7; D possibly corresponds to TRBD1 (5 bases). The V gene lost 4 bases and the J gene lost 3 bases, with 16 bases spanning the gap. There are 15 residues in the CDR3. From germline, CDR1 is MNHEY and CDR2 SMNVEV (reference sequence). The CDR3 sequence: CASSYQGQGGYEQYF. In nucleotides, the CDR3 is TGTGCCAGCAGTTATCAAGGGCAGGGTGGCTACGAGCAGTACTTC.

This clonotype was counted between two and nine times. Sequence at one end of the junction differs from germline and may be a read error. The chain employs TRBV6-2 or TRBV6-3 and TRBJ1-4; TRBD1 might be the D (6 bases). Germline CDR1 and CDR2: MNHEY and SVGEGT. The CDR3 runs to 15 residues. This CDR3 is CASSSTGSANEELFF. DNA for the CDR3: TGTGCCAGCAGTTCAACAGGGTCCGCTAATGAAGAACTGTTTTTT.

This clonotype appeared many times. The chain links TRBV19 to TRBJ2-5, with 7 nucleotides matching TRBD2. Unmatched junction bases numbered 2, after V lost 4 bases and J lost 3 bases. CDR1 is LNHDA and CDR2 is SQIVND in the germline V gene (reference sequence). This CDR3 has 13 amino acids. The CDR3 loop reads CASSTSGEETQYF. DNA of the CDR3: TGTGCCAGTAGTACTAGCGGAGAAGAGACCCAGTACTTC. Full variable domain (missing parts from reference TRBV19 and TRBJ2-5): DGGITQSPKYLFRKEGQNVTLSCEQNLNHDAMYWYRQDPGQGLRLIYYSQIVNDFQKGDIAEGYSVSREKKESFPLTVTSAQKNPTAFYLCASSTSGEETQYFGPGTRLLVL.

This clonotype was counted at least ten times. The chain is built from TRBV7-2 and TRBJ1-2, with no clear D. This CDR3 spans 14 amino acids. Germline CDR1 is SGHTA and CDR2 is FQGNSA. V was trimmed by 0 bases and J by 4 bases, leaving 9 bases between them. The CDR3 nucleotides read TGTGCCAGCAGCTTAGCGACCACGGGCTATGGCTACACCTTC. This codes for CASSLATTGYGYTF.

The chain links TRBV7-9 to TRBJ1-1; D remains ambiguous. The V gene's germline CDR1 is SEHNR and CDR2 FQNEAQ (reference sequence). The CDR3 is made up of 12 amino acids. Trimming pared 2 bases from V and 3 bases from J, leaving 4 bases between. The CDR3 sequence is CASSLSHTEAFF. The CDR3 region has the DNA TGTGCCAGCAGCTTAAGTCACACTGAAGCTTTCTTT.

This clonotype has a count of ten or more. V and J are TRBV27 and TRBJ2-2; D is perhaps TRBD1 or TRBD2 (5 bases each). This CDR3 has 13 residues. Per germline, CDR1 MNHEY and CDR2 SMNVEV (reference sequence). Trimming left V 5 bases short and J 4 bases short, with 8 bases between. The CDR3 region has the DNA TGTGCCAGCAGTAGGGACCGCACCGGGGAGCTGTTTTTT. Translated: CASSRDRTGELFF.

This clonotype turned up a few times. With a much larger clone just one base away, this may be a read error. The gene calls are TRBV11-2 and TRBJ2-3; D is unresolved. The CDR3 is made up of 15 amino acids. V dropped 8 bases and J dropped 8 bases, with 23 bases sitting between them. The germline V gene has CDR1 SGHAT and CDR2 FQNNGV. The CDR3 bases are TGTGCCAGCGGCCGAGAGACGCGGCCTTTTGGTACGCAGTATTTT. This translates into CASGRETRPFGTQYF.

The genes are TRBV4-1 and TRBJ1-5; a weak D match, TRBD1 (5 bases). Germline lookup yields CDR1 MGHRA and CDR2 YSYEKL. The CDR3 is made up of 14 amino acids. The V and J ends lost 4 bases and 5 bases respectively, with 12 bases between them. In DNA, the CDR3 is TGCGCCAGCAGCCGGGGCGGGGGTCATCAGCCCCAGCATTTT. Residues: CASSRGGGHQPQHF.

This clonotype has ten or more counts. V gene TRBV5-5 combines with J gene TRBJ2-1, with D perhaps TRBD1 or TRBD2 (5 bases each). This CDR3 has 13 amino acids. Germline V gives CDR1 SGHKS, CDR2 YYEKEE (reference sequence). Between the trimmed V and J ends, which lost 3 bases and 7 bases, there was a span of 11 bases. The CDR3 protein is CASSWVGVNEQFF. The CDR3 coding sequence is TGTGCCAGCAGCTGGGTGGGGGTGAATGAGCAGTTCTTC.

The chain couples TRBV19 to TRBJ2-2; 8 positions agree with TRBD1. The V gene end was trimmed by 6 bases and the J gene end by 0 bases; junction bases not matched to a gene: 3. CDR3 length: 15 amino acids. Germline V gene data show CDR1 as LNHDA and CDR2 as SQIVND (reference sequence). The CDR3 DNA follows: TGTGCCAGTAGGGTGACAGGGGCGAACACCGGGGAGCTGTTTTTT. This sequence encodes CASRVTGANTGELFF.